The source of this T cell receptor beta chain is a study of OX40 agonist ivuxolimab in advanced cancers. Study as a whole: All patients had ivuxolimab intravenously every 2 weeks at 0.01 to 10 mg/kg. Hepatocellular carcinoma, melanoma, renal cell or head and neck cancer was diagnosed in the dose-escalation patients.

The protocol was immunoSEQ multiplex PCR, while the TCRdb copy is restricted to in-frame clones and leaves out a portion. The sample has some 94,000 clones, roughly 95% seen once. The germline V gene encodes CDR1 SNHLY and CDR2 FYNNEI. The CDR3 has 15 amino acids. The V end lost 4 bases, the J end lost 0 bases, and 7 bases lay between the germline ends. This TCR was recovered from an adult with an advanced solid tumor such as melanoma, head and neck, liver or kidney cancer. The rearrangement links TRBV2 to TRBJ1-6, with D unclear. Source: CD4+ or CD8+ T cells sorted from blood, taken in a trial of the OX40 agonist ivuxolimab. The CDR3 nucleotides are TGTGCCAGCAGTGGTTACTTCTCCTATAATTCACCCCTCCACTTT. It encodes CASSGYFSYNSPLHF.